This entry is about one T cell receptor (beta chain). The target antigen is unknown. This CDR3 is built from 14 residues. The V gene lost 6 bases and the J gene lost 7 bases, with 17 bases spanning the gap. CDR1 and CDR2 (germline): MNHEY, SVGAGI. The sample belongs to a study of cytomegalovirus exposure and HLA in healthy donors. Study-level points and caveats: With further analysis later on, most CMV-associated TCR beta chains appeared HLA-restricted. Reported performance of the classifier showed diagnosis of cytomegalovirus status with high specificity and sensitivity. There were several of the most significant clusters that appeared linked to common viral pathogens in a later analysis. As a later analysis showed, a missense DCLRE1C variant was linked to trimming of TCR beta V- and J-genes.

Primers: 60 Vbeta forward and 13 Jbeta reverse. The table came from immunoSEQ multiplex PCR; TCRdb's copy has only in-frame clones and leaves some out. The table records 90,000 to 110,000 clones, more than 60% of them present only once. This TCR came from a man younger than 45 in good health and CMV-seronegative. Sequenced: PBMCs. The V and J genes are TRBV6-5 and TRBJ2-3; perhaps TRBD1 as D (5 bases). The CDR3 region is CASRKGAGIYTQYF. CDR3 DNA sequence: TGTGCCAGCAGGAAAGGGGCAGGGATATATACGCAGTATTTT.